A selection of T cell receptor beta chains follows, all from one sample in a study of cytomegalovirus exposure and HLA in healthy donors. Sequencing was performed with immunoSEQ multiplex PCR; in TCRdb, only in-frame clones are kept and a portion is missing. The sample has about 280,000 clones, just over 85% seen once; the top ten hold 1%. The sample taken for sequencing was PBMCs. Source of these receptors: a woman aged 18-30 years in good health and CMV-seronegative. Each CDR3 is given with its conserved first and last residue.

j_gene	v_gene	CDR3aa
TRBJ1-2	TRBV10-3	CAISDYGGGYTF
TRBJ2-7	TRBV27	CASSLERYEQYF
TRBJ2-1	TRBV29-1	CSDRTGTVNEQFF
TRBJ1-4	TRBV2	CASSAPGELFF
TRBJ1-1	TRBV5-1	CASSLDSTNTEAFF
TRBJ2-3	TRBV6-5	CASRLQGGRGDTQYF
TRBJ1-5	TRBV27	CASSTRQGYQPQHF
TRBJ1-5	TRBV18	CASSPDGLPNLPQHF
TRBJ2-7	TRBV27	CASSPTAGTGGYEQYF
TRBJ1-1	TRBV7-9	CASSLGPITEAFF
TRBJ1-1	TRBV4-3	CASSQQGDTEAFF
TRBJ1-5	TRBV4-1	CASSQDIQGQPQHF
TRBJ2-3	TRBV7-7	CASSSTGTSGVGSTDTQYF
TRBJ2-1	TRBV5-1	CASSLPTSGAHNEQFF
TRBJ2-1	TRBV14	CASAGGDSQFF
TRBJ1-1	TRBV30	CAWSVAAGDGEAFF
TRBJ2-1	TRBV6-5	CASRTSYNEQFF
TRBJ1-1	TRBV10-2	CASRRELHTEAFF
TRBJ1-3	TRBV19	CASSIDRFDSGNTIYF
TRBJ2-1	TRBV19	CASSRGPYNEQFF
TRBJ2-2	TRBV6-5	CASSYGTGGTGELFF
TRBJ2-5	TRBV19	CARGQETQETQYF
TRBJ2-3	TRBV13	CASSLLTSGRSDTQYF
TRBJ2-1	TRBV19	CASSMQGTYNEQFF
TRBJ2-7	TRBV6-5	CASSYFRDREQYF
TRBJ1-2	TRBV28	CASSYATGVYGYTF
TRBJ1-5	TRBV10-2	CASRLQGQDQPQHF
TRBJ2-7	TRBV27	CASSIYEGATYEQYF
TRBJ1-1	TRBV29-1	CSVEIRENTEAFF
TRBJ2-7	TRBV9	CASSAHISGGLGEQYF
TRBJ1-2	TRBV27	CASSLTGSTTYGYTF
TRBJ2-1	TRBV5-1	CASSLPSNEQFF
TRBJ2-7	TRBV25-1	CASGLAETRGEQYF
TRBJ1-1	TRBV18	CASSLARDRTNTEAFF
TRBJ1-1	TRBV30	CAWSSTGSVRTEAFF
TRBJ1-5	TRBV18	CASSLSFRDTNQPQHF
TRBJ1-5	TRBV6-5	CASSYSSLSNQPQHF
TRBJ2-2	TRBV30	CAWTSGNTGELFF
TRBJ1-3	TRBV5-1	CASSWTGGLSGNTIYF
TRBJ2-7	TRBV7-6	CASSTSGGGEQYF
TRBJ1-5	TRBV19	CASKRGQGSNQPQHF
TRBJ2-7	TRBV10-2	CASSDRRGTGPYEQYF
TRBJ1-1	TRBV6-5	CASSYSQHYTEAFF
TRBJ2-1	TRBV27	CASSRWTGGINEQFF
TRBJ2-5	TRBV19	CATGDRVMETQYF
TRBJ1-5	TRBV2	CASTWESLSQPQHF
TRBJ1-1	TRBV5-1	CASSNQGNTEAFF
TRBJ1-2	TRBV5-6	CASSLIDYGYTF
TRBJ1-1	TRBV5-6	CASSPGNREGGQAFF
TRBJ1-4	TRBV6-1	CASSGDRVTNEKLFF
TRBJ1-1	TRBV7-8	CASSLVAIAEAFF
TRBJ1-5	TRBV7-2	CASSLETGHSNQPQHF
TRBJ1-2	TRBV5-8	CASSLAPGSYGYTF